A selection of T cell receptor beta chains follows, all from one sample in a study of CD8+ T cells in alopecia areata. Sequencing used immunoSEQ multiplex PCR; TCRdb keeps in-frame clones, though not all of them. The sample shows around 97,000 clones, approximately 52% of them seen only once. Sequencing was performed on CD4+ T cells sorted from blood. Receptors were obtained from a human donor in good health. Each CDR3 is given with its conserved first and last residue. The order of the fields is J gene, V gene, D gene, clone size, CDR3 protein, CDR3 DNA. A D gene is named only where the DNA matches it firmly. The size field is filled for only some rows; it gives once, few, many or a size class.

TRBJ1-2	TRBV29-1	TRBD1	.	CSGRDRRDGYTF	TGCAGCGGACGGGACAGGAGGGATGGCTACACCTTC
TRBJ2-1	TRBV10-3	.	.	CAIKGGLLNEQFF	TGTGCCATTAAGGGAGGACTACTCAATGAGCAGTTCTTC
TRBJ1-1	TRBV7-2	.	few	CASSTQTALNTEAFF	TGTGCCAGCAGCACTCAGACAGCCCTGAACACTGAAGCTTTCTTT
TRBJ1-5	TRBV6-5	.	.	CASSSLGLQPQHF	TGTGCCAGCAGCTCTTTGGGACTTCAGCCCCAGCATTTT
TRBJ2-5	TRBV2	TRBD2	few	CASSGDYQETQYF	TGTGCCAGCTCGGGGGACTATCAAGAGACCCAGTACTTC
TRBJ2-2	TRBV10-3	.	.	CAISESDTGELFF	TGTGCCATCAGTGAGTCGGACACCGGGGAGCTGTTTTTT
TRBJ1-1	TRBV12-5	.	.	CASGLWLGGNTEAFF	TGTGCTAGTGGTTTGTGGCTTGGGGGTAACACTGAAGCTTTCTTT
TRBJ2-2	TRBV29-1	.	.	CSARIRVGITGELFF	TGCAGCGCTCGAATCAGGGTCGGGATCACCGGGGAGCTGTTTTTT
TRBJ2-1	TRBV5-1	TRBD1	.	CASSRGQGGYNEQFF	TGCGCCAGCAGCCGAGGACAGGGAGGCTACAATGAGCAGTTCTTC
TRBJ1-2	TRBV6-5	TRBD1	.	CASSERGLIYGYTF	TGTGCCAGCAGCGAGAGGGGGCTTATCTATGGCTACACCTTC
TRBJ1-1	TRBV29-1	.	.	CSVVGQSMNTEAFF	TGCAGCGTTGTGGGTCAGAGTATGAACACTGAAGCTTTCTTT
TRBJ2-5	TRBV7-2	.	.	CASSLQGPRETQYF	TGTGCCAGCAGCTTACAGGGACCGAGAGAGACCCAGTACTTC
TRBJ1-1	TRBV4-2	.	.	CASSQEGGGTEAFF	TGTGCCAGCAGCCAAGAGGGCGGGGGGACTGAAGCTTTCTTT
TRBJ1-2	TRBV29-1	TRBD1	.	CSAATGAGYGYTF	TGCAGCGCAGCGACAGGGGCAGGCTATGGCTACACCTTC
TRBJ1-5	TRBV30	.	once	CAWSKGNQPQHF	TGTGCCTGGAGTAAGGGGAATCAGCCCCAGCATTTT
TRBJ1-1	TRBV5-4	.	.	CASSLRNLPTEAFF	TGTGCCAGCAGCTTGCGTAACCTTCCCACTGAAGCTTTCTTT
TRBJ1-5	TRBV2	.	.	CASSERAGQPQHF	TGTGCCAGCAGTGAAAGGGCGGGGCAGCCCCAGCATTTT
TRBJ2-7	TRBV27	.	few	CASSPGDGLKGSQYF	TGTGCCAGCAGCCCGGGGGACGGGCTTAAGGGTTCGCAGTACTTC
TRBJ2-5	TRBV18	.	.	CASSPPPKGETQYF	TGTGCCAGCTCACCACCACCCAAAGGAGAGACCCAGTACTTC
TRBJ2-5	TRBV6-5	.	few	CASSYSIEGSQETQYF	TGTGCCAGCAGTTACTCGATAGAGGGGAGCCAAGAGACCCAGTACTTC
TRBJ2-5	TRBV5-1	.	.	CASSFGGETQYF	TGCGCCAGCAGCTTTGGAGGAGAGACCCAGTACTTC
TRBJ2-7	TRBV29-1	.	.	CSVEVGSGSTYEQYF	TGCAGCGTTGAAGTCGGAAGCGGATCGACCTACGAGCAGTACTTC
TRBJ2-7	TRBV5-1	.	few	CASSLTAGQIYEQYF	TGCGCCAGCAGCTTAACCGCGGGACAGATCTACGAGCAGTACTTC